Listed here is a single T cell receptor beta chain. The antigen is unknown. V lost 6 bases, J lost 2 bases, and 14 bases lay in between. This CDR3 region has 14 residues. The data stem from a study of blood T cells in healthy people across ages. Whole-study findings and limits: Observed TCR beta diversity showed a strong correlation with the percentage of naive T cells as measured by flow cytometry.

The second PCR ran about 6 to 12 cycles with a sample-barcoded 5' primer and J-beta primers. Each CDR3 protein gets one entry after TCRdb re-called the 5' RACE reads with MiXCR. The table includes fewer than 1,000,000 distinct CDR3 sequences, roughly 46% detected once. The chain recombines TRBV12-3 or TRBV12-4 with TRBJ2-7, with a tentative D call TRBD1 (8 bases). The receptor's source is an elderly man in good health. The sample was blood. The CDR3 DNA reads TGTGCCAGCAGGCCACAGGGGGGGCCCTACGAGCAGTACTTC. Translating it yields CASRPQGGPYEQYF.